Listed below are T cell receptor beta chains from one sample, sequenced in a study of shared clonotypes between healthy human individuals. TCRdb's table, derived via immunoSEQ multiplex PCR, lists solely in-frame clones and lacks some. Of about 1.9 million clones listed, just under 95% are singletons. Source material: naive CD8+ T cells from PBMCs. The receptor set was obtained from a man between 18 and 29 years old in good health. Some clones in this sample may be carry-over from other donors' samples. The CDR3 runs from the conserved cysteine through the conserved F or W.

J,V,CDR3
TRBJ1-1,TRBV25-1,CASSDMSGGNTEAFF
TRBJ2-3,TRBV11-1,CASSFNYATQYF
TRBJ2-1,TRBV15,CATIGRNNEQFF
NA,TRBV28,CASSPTSAGYSSYEQYF
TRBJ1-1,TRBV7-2,CASSLAGLMNTEAFF
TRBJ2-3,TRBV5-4,CASSGGTGVTDTQYF
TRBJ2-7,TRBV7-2,CASSPTPHTGYSYEQYF
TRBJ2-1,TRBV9,CASSPGQPQEQFF
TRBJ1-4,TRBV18,CASSEGAREGVKLFF
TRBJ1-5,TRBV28,CASKRGSGQGAFQPQHF
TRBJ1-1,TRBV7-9,CASSPTGEYIFRAEAFF
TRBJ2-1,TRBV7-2,CASSLGDSKYNEQFF
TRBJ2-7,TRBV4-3,CASSQELNRAHEQYF
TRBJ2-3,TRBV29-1,CSVEADTQYF